Sequencing of this T cell receptor (beta chain) was carried out in a study of cytomegalovirus exposure and HLA in healthy donors. V dropped 3 bases and J dropped 6; count of bases not matched to a gene: 9. This CDR3 comprises 16 residues. In germline, CDR1 is SGDLS, CDR2 YYNGEE. The study's findings and limits: The authors later found TCR association rates varying by HLA locus, with DRB1 most and HLA-C fewest. One cluster of highly shared sequence variants probably arose as a sequencing artifact. Common viral pathogens seemed to be connected with several of the most significant clusters, according to a later analysis.

For this clone: Antigen unknown.

The study ran its PCR with 60 Vbeta and 13 Jbeta primers. TCRdb's table, derived via immunoSEQ multiplex PCR, lists solely in-frame clones and lacks some. The sample consists of 130,000 or so clones, 76% of them appearing once. Sequences were obtained from PBMCs. The receptor's source is a man aged 35 to 55 in good health and CMV-seronegative. V is TRBV9 and J is TRBJ2-2; 9 bases agree with TRBD1. CDR3 in DNA: TGTGCCAGCAGCGCAGCCGGGACAGGGACCCCCGGGGAGCTGTTTTTT. Translating it yields CASSAAGTGTPGELFF.